Listed here are 4 T cell receptor beta chains from one sample, sequenced in a study of T cell changes during pregnancy in multiple sclerosis. Libraries were prepared by immunoSEQ multiplex PCR; TCRdb keeps only in-frame clonotypes and omits some of them. The table has about 68,000 clones, 92% seen once. This specimen consisted of peripheral blood, obtained in the second trimester of pregnancy. These receptors all come from a female donor in good health, enrolled as a control in a pregnancy study.

The rearrangement links TRBV7-9 to TRBJ1-4; weak D call: TRBD1 (5 bases). The CDR3 loop spans 15 amino acids. Per the germline V gene, CDR1 is SEHNR and CDR2 is FQNEAQ (reference sequence). V was pared by 1 base and J by 1 base, with 7 bases between. DNA of the CDR3: TGTGCCAGCAGCTTAGGGGGGGAAACTAATGAAAAACTGTTTTTT. This encodes CASSLGGETNEKLFF.

The gene calls are TRBV12-5 and TRBJ2-1; no firm D call. Trimming shortened V by 3 bases and J by 4 bases, and 10 bases separated the two germline ends. CDR1 and CDR2 from the germline V gene are LGHNT and FRNRAP. This CDR3 has 14 amino acids. In nucleotides, the CDR3 is TGTGCTAGTGGTTTTTCTTTAGAGTACAATGAGCAGTTCTTC. Protein: CASGFSLEYNEQFF. The whole variable domain, remainder taken from reference TRBV12-5 and TRBJ2-1, is DARVTQTPRHKVTEMGQEVTMRCQPILGHNTVFWYRQTMMQGLELLAYFRNRAPLDDSGMPKDRFSAEMPDATLATLKIQPSEPRDSAVYFCASGFSLEYNEQFFGPGTRLTVL.

This clone was seen only once. This rearrangement joins TRBV4-1 to TRBJ2-5; possible D gene TRBD2, 6 bases. CDR1 is MGHRA, CDR2 YSYEKL, per germline. With 0 bases removed from V and 2 bases from J, the gap between germline ends came to 13 bases. The CDR3 covers 16 residues. This chain's CDR3 is CASSQDLAGRQETQYF. In nucleotides, the CDR3 is TGCGCCAGCAGCCAAGATCTGGCGGGGCGGCAAGAGACCCAGTACTTC.

This chain links TRBV10-3 with TRBJ2-2; TRBD2 matches 13 bases. The CDR3 spans 18 residues. The J segment lost 6 bases and the V segment lost 8 bases, leaving 15 bases of the junction unmatched. Germline V gives CDR1 ENHRY, CDR2 SYGVKD. The CDR3: CAIQRTSGSIQEAGELFF. DNA for the CDR3: TGTGCCATCCAGAGGACTAGCGGGAGCATTCAAGAGGCCGGGGAGCTGTTTTTT.